Reported below is one T cell receptor (beta chain). The table came from immunoSEQ multiplex PCR; TCRdb's copy has only in-frame clones and leaves some out. The profile covers 2 million to 3 million clones, with 90% to 95% appearing a single time and 0.36% taken by the ten largest. These data are taken from a study of shared clonotypes between healthy human individuals. V was shortened by 4 bases and J by 2 bases, with 12 bases between the two germline ends. This CDR3 is 15 amino acids long. Germline CDR1 SNHLY, CDR2 FYNNEI. What was sequenced was naive CD4+ T cells from PBMCs. Sample subset: CD45RA+ positively selected. The V call is TRBV2, the J call TRBJ1-3; D is unresolved. The origin of this receptor is a man aged 18 to 29 in good health. Some clones in this sample may be carry-over from other donors' samples. CDR3 residues: CASSVVAHPGNTIYF. As DNA, the CDR3 is TGTGCCAGCAGTGTCGTCGCACACCCTGGAAACACCATATATTTT. Using reference TRBV2 and TRBJ1-3 for the parts outside the CDR3, the full variable domain is EPEVTQTPSHQVTQMGQEVILRCVPISNHLYFYWYRQILGQKVEFLVSFYNNEISEKSEIFDDQFSVERPDGSNFTLKIRSTKLEDSAMYFCASSVVAHPGNTIYFGEGSWLTVV.